The TCR beta chain described here comes from a study of ipilimumab plus nivolumab after autologous stem cell transplantation. Method: immunoSEQ multiplex PCR; TCRdb's copy keeps in-frame clones and lacks some. The sample contains over 35,000 clones, about 92% of which appear only once. The CDR3 is 15 amino acids. Germline V gives CDR1 SGHTA, CDR2 FQGNSA. V lost 5 bases and J 4 bases, leaving 18 bases between the germline ends. Through week 26, nivolumab 3 mg/kg IV was given weeks 1, 4, 7, 10, then biweekly. Source: PBMCs, taken in a trial of ipilimumab plus nivolumab as post-transplant consolidation. The chain recombines TRBV7-2 with TRBJ2-7; possibly TRBD1 or TRBD2 for D (5 bases each). This TCR derives from a male donor with multiple myeloma. For the CDR3, the DNA is TGTGCCAGCAGCCCCGGGACCATCCCCACTTACGAGCAGTACTTC. Encoded protein: CASSPGTIPTYEQYF.